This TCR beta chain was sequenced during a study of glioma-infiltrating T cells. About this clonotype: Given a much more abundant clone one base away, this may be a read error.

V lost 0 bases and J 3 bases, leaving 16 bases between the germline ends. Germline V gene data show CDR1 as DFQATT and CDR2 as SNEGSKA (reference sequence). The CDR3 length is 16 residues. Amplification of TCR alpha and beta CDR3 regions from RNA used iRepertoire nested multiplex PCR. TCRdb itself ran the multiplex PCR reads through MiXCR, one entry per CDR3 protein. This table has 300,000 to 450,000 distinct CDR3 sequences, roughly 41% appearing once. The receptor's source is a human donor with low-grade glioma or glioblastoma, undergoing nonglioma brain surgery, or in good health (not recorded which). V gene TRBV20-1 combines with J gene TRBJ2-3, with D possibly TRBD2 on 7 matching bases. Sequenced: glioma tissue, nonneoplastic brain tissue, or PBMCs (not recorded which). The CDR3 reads CSARDRVRGLTDTQYF. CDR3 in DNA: TGCAGTGCTAGAGATCGCGTGCGGGGGCTGACAGATACGCAGTATTTT.